The clone carrying this TCR beta chain was recorded a few times. This sample is part of a study of PD-1 blockade in classical Hodgkin lymphoma. V shed 11 bases and J 0 bases; nucleotides not matched to a gene: 8. Germline values: CDR1 ENHRY, CDR2 SYGVKD. The CDR3 length is 14 residues. Time point noted: newly diagnosed, previously untreated cHL patient sample. Only in-frame clones appear in the TCRdb table, and some are missing; sequencing was by immunoSEQ multiplex PCR. Of approximately 45,000 clones listed, about nine tenths are singletons. The source material was peripheral blood mononuclear cells (PBMCs). The chain links TRBV10-3 to TRBJ2-3; 7 positions match TRBD1. This receptor was taken from a human donor with classical Hodgkin lymphoma. The CDR3 loop reads CAVAGTASTDTQYF. As DNA, the CDR3 is TGTGCCGTCGCCGGGACAGCTAGCACAGATACGCAGTATTTT.